This T cell receptor beta chain was found in a study of metastatic and nonmetastatic thyroid tumors. The wider study: From malignant and benign thyroid patients, repertoires in blood and in tumor or nodule tissue were compared.

This clone was seen just once. Trimming removed 7 bases from V and 7 bases from J; junction bases left unmatched: 16. CDR3 length equals 15 residues. Looked up from germline, CDR1 is DFQATT and CDR2 is SNEGSKA (reference sequence). Treatment of any kind had been given to no patient before thyroid surgery. TCRdb called clones again from the PCR reads with MiXCR. The repertoire has some 14,000 clones, under 25% of them found once; the top ten carry over 7%. This clonotype was sampled from a female donor with papillary thyroid cancer or a benign thyroid nodule (not recorded which). Some clones in this sample may be carry-over from other donors' samples. The gene calls are TRBV20-1 and TRBJ1-2; 9 bases map to TRBD1. Sequenced: blood. CDR3 region: CSDREDRGSLRGYTF. The CDR3 region has the DNA TGCAGTGACAGAGAGGACAGGGGTTCGTTGCGTGGCTACACCTTC.